The 14 T cell receptor beta chains below were found in one sample sequenced in a study of CD8 T cells in Susac syndrome. The authors reverse transcribed roughly 0.5 to 1 ug RNA with random hexamers. One entry per CDR3 protein results from TCRdb running MiXCR on the immunoSEQ multiplex PCR reads. The table records under 200,000 distinct CDR3 sequences, roughly 95% of them present only once. The sequenced sample was CD8+ T cells from PBMCs. The receptor source for this set is a human donor with multiple sclerosis.

The chain has TRBV6-5 and TRBJ1-2; D is possibly TRBD1 (5 bases). Germline V gives CDR1 MNHEY, CDR2 SVGAGI. Trimming pared 10 bases from V and 7 bases from J, leaving 16 bases between. CDR3 size: 12 residues. The CDR3 protein is CAKTTRGFGYTF. CDR3 nucleotide sequence: TGTGCCAAGACAACCCGGGGGTTTGGCTACACCTTC.

The chain couples TRBV28 to TRBJ1-2, with 7 bases fitting TRBD1. The germline V gene encodes CDR1 MDHEN and CDR2 SYDVKM. The CDR3 covers 13 residues. V lost 5 bases to trimming and J lost 5 bases; unmatched junction nucleotides: 5. CDR3 coding DNA: TGTGCCAGCAGTCCGACAGGGAGATATGGCTACACCTTC. This codes for CASSPTGRYGYTF.

The chain is built from TRBV3-1 and TRBJ2-5, with D perhaps matching TRBD1 (5 bases). Germline V gives CDR1 LGHDT, CDR2 YNNKEL (reference sequence). The ends were cut back, 1 base at V and 0 bases at J, with 9 bases in the middle. CDR3 length: 15 amino acids. This chain's CDR3 is CASSQGQKNQETQYF. The CDR3 DNA follows: TGTGCCAGCAGCCAAGGACAGAAAAACCAAGAGACCCAGTACTTC.

This clonotype was counted a single time. V and J are TRBV3-1 and TRBJ2-7; TRBD2 might be the D (6 bases). Deletions cut 3 bases from V and 2 bases from J, with 17 bases between. The germline V gene has CDR1 LGHDT and CDR2 YNNKEL (reference sequence). The CDR3 is made up of 16 amino acids. The CDR3 DNA sequence: TGTGCCAGCAGCCATCTTAGCGGAACTTCAACCTACGAGCAGTACTTC. It translates to CASSHLSGTSTYEQYF.

This rearrangement joins TRBV28 to TRBJ2-1, with TRBD2 identical over 10 bases. CDR1 and CDR2 from the germline V gene are MDHEN and SYDVKM. Trimming at V came to 0 bases and at J to 7 bases, leaving 15 bases not matched to a gene. The CDR3 has 19 residues. The CDR3 region has the DNA TGTGCCAGCAGTTTATGGGGGACTAGCGCACAATCTATGGGTAATGAGCAGTTCTTC. Protein sequence: CASSLWGTSAQSMGNEQFF.

The V call is TRBV27, the J call TRBJ2-3, with a possible D match to TRBD1 (6 bases). Between the trimmed V and J ends, which lost 5 bases and 0 bases, there was a span of 12 bases. The CDR3 loop spans 15 amino acids. CDR1 is MNHEY, CDR2 SMNVEV, per germline (reference sequence). CDR3 sequence reads: CASSLGTTSTDTQYF. CDR3 nucleotide sequence: TGTGCCAGCAGTCTAGGGACAACTAGCACAGATACGCAGTATTTT.

V is TRBV28 and J is TRBJ2-3; TRBD2 agrees at 7 bases. Germline assignment: CDR1 MDHEN and CDR2 SYDVKM. Trimming cost V 6 bases and J 2 bases; bases outside gene matches: 5. The CDR3 sequence is 14 residues long. DNA for the CDR3: TGTGCCAGCAGGGTTAGCGGGCCCACAGATACGCAGTATTTT. Translation: CASRVSGPTDTQYF.

CDR3 sequence reads: CASSLYSGQINQPQHF. DNA for the CDR3: TGTGCCAGCAGTTTATATTCCGGTCAGATCAATCAGCCCCAGCATTTT. V is TRBV27 and J is TRBJ1-5, with no clear D. The CDR3 extends over 16 amino acids. Trimming stripped 1 base from V and 3 bases from J, with 13 bases between. Germline V gene sequence: CDR1 MNHEY, CDR2 SMNVEV (reference sequence).

The J gene is TRBJ2-7, the V gene TRBV9; no reliable D call. V lost 4 bases and J 0 bases, leaving 8 bases between the germline ends. The CDR3 sequence is 13 residues long. CDR1 is SGDLS, CDR2 YYNGEE, per germline. For the CDR3, the DNA is TGTGCCAGCAGCCCTCCAAGCTCCTACGAGCAGTACTTC. It specifies CASSPPSSYEQYF.

CDR3 nucleotide sequence: TGCAGCGTTGAGTTGGGGACAGAGACCTACGAGCAGTACTTC. Translating it yields CSVELGTETYEQYF. The chain joins TRBV29-1 to TRBJ2-7; 7 nucleotides align to TRBD1. The J segment lost 2 bases and the V segment lost 3 bases, leaving 7 bases of the junction unmatched. The CDR3 consists of 14 residues. Germline assignment: CDR1 SQVTM and CDR2 ANQGSEA.

This clonotype has just one count. V and J are TRBV14 and TRBJ2-7; D call uncertain. This CDR3 is 13 amino acids long. V lost 3 bases and J 4 bases, leaving 10 bases between the germline ends. Germline V CDR1 and CDR2: SGHDN, FVKESK. The CDR3 sequence: CASSQINIYEQYF. The CDR3 DNA reads TGTGCCAGCAGCCAGATAAACATTTACGAGCAGTACTTC.

This clonotype was picked up one time. The V gene is TRBV4-1, the J gene TRBJ2-2; the D is unclear. V lost 1 base, J lost 7 bases, and 4 bases lay in between. Germline loops: CDR1 MGHRA, CDR2 YSYEKL. The CDR3 length is 12 residues. The CDR3 nucleotides read TGCGCCAGCAGCCAAGTTTTCGGGGAGCTGTTTTTT. Encoded protein: CASSQVFGELFF.

The rearrangement links TRBV29-1 to TRBJ2-3, with 7 bases aligning to TRBD1. The J segment lost 6 bases and the V segment lost 6 bases, leaving 6 bases of the junction unmatched. Germline CDR1 reads SQVTM; CDR2 reads ANQGSEA. The CDR3 runs 12 residues. CDR3 amino acids: CSVETGTDTQYF. DNA of the CDR3: TGCAGCGTAGAGACAGGGACGGATACGCAGTATTTT.

The rearrangement joins TRBV7-2 to TRBJ1-2, with a weak D call TRBD1 (6 bases). V lost 2 bases and J 8 bases, leaving 15 bases between the germline ends. The CDR3 sequence is 14 residues long. Germline CDR1 SGHTA, CDR2 FQGNSA. The CDR3 loop reads CASSLPGQRVGYTF. The CDR3 DNA sequence: TGTGCCAGCAGCTTACCGGGACAAAGGGTGGGCTACACCTTC. Together with reference TRBV7-2 and TRBJ1-2, the CDR3 gives the full variable domain: GAGVSQSPSNKVTEKGKDVELRCDPISGHTALYWYRQSLGQGLEFLIYFQGNSAPDKSGLPSDRFSAERTGGSVSTLTIQRTQQEDSAVYLCASSLPGQRVGYTFGSGTRLTVV.